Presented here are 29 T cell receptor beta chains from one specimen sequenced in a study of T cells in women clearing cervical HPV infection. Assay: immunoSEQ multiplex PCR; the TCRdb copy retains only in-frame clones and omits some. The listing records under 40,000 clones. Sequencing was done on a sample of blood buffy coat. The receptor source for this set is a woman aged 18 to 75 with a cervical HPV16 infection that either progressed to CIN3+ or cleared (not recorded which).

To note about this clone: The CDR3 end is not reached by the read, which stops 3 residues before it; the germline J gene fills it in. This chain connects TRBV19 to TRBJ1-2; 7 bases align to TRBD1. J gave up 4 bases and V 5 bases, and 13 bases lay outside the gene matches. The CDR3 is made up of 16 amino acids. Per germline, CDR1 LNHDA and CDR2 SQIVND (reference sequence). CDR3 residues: CASSLTAGTATYGYTF. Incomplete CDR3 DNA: TGTGCCAGTAGTCTAACCGCCGGGACAGCGACCTATGGC.

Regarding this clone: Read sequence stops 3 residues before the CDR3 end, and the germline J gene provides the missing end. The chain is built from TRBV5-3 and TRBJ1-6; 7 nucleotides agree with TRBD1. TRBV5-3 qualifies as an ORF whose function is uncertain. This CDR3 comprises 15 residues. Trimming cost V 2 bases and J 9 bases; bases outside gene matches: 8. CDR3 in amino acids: CARSFGYRGGSPLHF. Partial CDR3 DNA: TGTGCCAGAAGCTTTGGGTACAGGGGTGGTTCACCC.

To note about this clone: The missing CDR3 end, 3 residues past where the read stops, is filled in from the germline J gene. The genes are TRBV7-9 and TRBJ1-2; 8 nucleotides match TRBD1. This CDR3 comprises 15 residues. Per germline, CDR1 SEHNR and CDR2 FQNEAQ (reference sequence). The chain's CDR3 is CASTIKQGEEDTYTF. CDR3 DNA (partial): TGTGCCAGCACCATCAAACAGGGGGAAGAGGATACC.

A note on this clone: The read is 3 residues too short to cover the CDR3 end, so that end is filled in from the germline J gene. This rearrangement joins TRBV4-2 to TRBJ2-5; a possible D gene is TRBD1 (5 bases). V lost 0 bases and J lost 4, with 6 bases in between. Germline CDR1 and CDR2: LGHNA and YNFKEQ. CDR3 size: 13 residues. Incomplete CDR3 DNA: TGTGCCAGCAGCCAAGACAGGGTAGAGACC. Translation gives CASSQDRVET. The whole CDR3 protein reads CASSQDRVETQYF.

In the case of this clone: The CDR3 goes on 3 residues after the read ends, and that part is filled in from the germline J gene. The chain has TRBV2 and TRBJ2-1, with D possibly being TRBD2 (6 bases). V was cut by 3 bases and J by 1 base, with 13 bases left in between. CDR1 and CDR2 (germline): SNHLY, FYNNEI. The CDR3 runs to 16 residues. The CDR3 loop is CASSDGRRVSYNEQFF. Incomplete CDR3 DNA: TGTGCCAGCAGTGACGGCAGGAGGGTATCCTACAATGAG.

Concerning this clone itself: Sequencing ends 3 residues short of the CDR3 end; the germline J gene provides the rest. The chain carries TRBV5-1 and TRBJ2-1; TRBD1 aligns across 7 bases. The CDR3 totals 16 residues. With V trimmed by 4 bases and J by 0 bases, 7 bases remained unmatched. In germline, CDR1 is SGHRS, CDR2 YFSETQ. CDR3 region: CASSGSTGSSYNEQFF. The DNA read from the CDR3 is TGCGCCAGCAGCGGATCGACAGGGTCCTCCTACAATGAG.

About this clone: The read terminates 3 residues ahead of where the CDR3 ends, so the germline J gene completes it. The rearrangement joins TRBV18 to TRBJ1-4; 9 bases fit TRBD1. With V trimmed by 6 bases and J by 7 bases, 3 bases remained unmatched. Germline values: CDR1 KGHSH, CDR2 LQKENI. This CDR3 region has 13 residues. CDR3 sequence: CASSGTGPEKLFF. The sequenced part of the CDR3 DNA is TGTGCCAGCTCGGGGACAGGGCCTGAAAAA.

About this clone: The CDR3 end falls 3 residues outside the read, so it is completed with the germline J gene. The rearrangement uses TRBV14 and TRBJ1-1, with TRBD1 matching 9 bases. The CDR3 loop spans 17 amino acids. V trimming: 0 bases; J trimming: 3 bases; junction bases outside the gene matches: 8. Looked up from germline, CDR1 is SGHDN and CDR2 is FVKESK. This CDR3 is CASSQDPTDRGDTEAFF. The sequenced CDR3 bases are TGTGCCAGCAGCCAAGATCCGACGGACAGGGGAGACACTGAA.

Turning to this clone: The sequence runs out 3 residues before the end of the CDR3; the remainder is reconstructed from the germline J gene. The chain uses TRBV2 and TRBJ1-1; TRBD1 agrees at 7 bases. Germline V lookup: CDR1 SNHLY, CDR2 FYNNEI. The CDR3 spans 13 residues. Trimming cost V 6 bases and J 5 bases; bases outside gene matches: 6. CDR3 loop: CASRRQGWTEAFF. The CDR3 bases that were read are TGTGCCAGCAGGCGACAGGGCTGGACTGAA.

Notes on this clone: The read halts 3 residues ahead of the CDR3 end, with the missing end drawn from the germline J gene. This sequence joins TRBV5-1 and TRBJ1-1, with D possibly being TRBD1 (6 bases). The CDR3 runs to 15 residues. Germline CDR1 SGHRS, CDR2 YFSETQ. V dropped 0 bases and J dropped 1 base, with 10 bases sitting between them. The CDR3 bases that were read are TGCGCCAGCAGCTTGGGGGGGCTGAGGAACACTGAA. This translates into CASSLGGLRNTE. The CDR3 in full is CASSLGGLRNTEAFF.

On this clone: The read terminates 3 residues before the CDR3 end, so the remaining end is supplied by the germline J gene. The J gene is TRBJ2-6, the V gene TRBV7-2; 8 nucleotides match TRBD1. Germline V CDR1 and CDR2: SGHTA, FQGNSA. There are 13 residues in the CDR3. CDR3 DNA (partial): TGTGCCAGCAGCTTAAAGGGGGACAGGGTC. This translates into CASSLKGDRV. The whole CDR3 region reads CASSLKGDRVLTF.

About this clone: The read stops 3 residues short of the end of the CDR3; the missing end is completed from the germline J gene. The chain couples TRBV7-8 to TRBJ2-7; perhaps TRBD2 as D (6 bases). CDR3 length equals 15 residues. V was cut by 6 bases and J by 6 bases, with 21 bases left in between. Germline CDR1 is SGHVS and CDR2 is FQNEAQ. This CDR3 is CASRRTGTSISEQYF. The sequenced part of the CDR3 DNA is TGTGCCAGCAGGCGAACCGGGACTTCTATTTCCGAG. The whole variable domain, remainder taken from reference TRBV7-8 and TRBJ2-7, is GAGVSQSPRYKVAKRGQDVALRCDPISGHVSLFWYQQALGQGPEFLTYFQNEAQLDKSGLPSDRFFAERPEGSVSTLKIQRTQQEDSAVYLCASRRTGTSISEQYFGPGTRLTVT.

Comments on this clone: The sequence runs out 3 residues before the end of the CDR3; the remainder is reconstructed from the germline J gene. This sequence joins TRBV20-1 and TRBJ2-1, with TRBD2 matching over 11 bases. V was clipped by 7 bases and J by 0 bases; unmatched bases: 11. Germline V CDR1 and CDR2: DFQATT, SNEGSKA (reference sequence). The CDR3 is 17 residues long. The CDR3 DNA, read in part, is TGCAGTGTTTTAGGACTAGCGGGCTCAAGCTCCTACAATGAG. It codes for CSVLGLAGSSSYNE. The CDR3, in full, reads CSVLGLAGSSSYNEQFF.

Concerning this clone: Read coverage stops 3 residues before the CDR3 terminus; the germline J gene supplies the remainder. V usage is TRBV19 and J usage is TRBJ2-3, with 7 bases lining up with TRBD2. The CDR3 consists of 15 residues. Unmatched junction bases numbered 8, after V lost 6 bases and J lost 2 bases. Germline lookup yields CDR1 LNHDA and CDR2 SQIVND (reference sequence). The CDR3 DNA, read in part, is TGTGCCAGTAGCCGGACTAGTGATAACACAGATACG. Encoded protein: CASSRTSDNTDT. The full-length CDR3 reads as CASSRTSDNTDTQYF.

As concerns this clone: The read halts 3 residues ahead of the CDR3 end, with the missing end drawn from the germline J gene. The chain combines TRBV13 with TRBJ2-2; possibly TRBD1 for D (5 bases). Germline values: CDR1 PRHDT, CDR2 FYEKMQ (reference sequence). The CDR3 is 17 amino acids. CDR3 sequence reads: CASSSTVLPTPNSPLFF. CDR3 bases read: TGTGCCAGCAGCTCGACAGTCTTGCCCACTCCTAATTCACCG.

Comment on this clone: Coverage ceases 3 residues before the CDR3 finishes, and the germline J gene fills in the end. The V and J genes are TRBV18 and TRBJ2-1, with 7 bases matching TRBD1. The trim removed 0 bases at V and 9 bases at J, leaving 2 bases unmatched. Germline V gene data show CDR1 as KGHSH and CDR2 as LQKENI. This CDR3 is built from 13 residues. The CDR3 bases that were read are TGTGCCAGCTCACCACCGAGGGGGCTTGAG. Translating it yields CASSPPRGLE. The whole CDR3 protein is CASSPPRGLEQFF.

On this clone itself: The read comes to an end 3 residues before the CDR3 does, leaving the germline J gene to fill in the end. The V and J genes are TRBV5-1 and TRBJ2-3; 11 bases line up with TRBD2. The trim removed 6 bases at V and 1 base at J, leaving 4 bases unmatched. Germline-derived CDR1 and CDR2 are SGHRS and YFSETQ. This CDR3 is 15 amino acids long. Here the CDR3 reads CASTVAGGRTDTQYF. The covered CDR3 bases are TGCGCCAGCACGGTAGCGGGGGGGCGCACAGATACG. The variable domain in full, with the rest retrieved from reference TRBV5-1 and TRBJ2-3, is KAGVTQTPRYLIKTRGQQVTLSCSPISGHRSVSWYQQTPGQGLQFLFEYFSETQRNKGNFPGRFSGRQFSNSRSEMNVSTLELGDSALYLCASTVAGGRTDTQYFGPGTRLTVL.

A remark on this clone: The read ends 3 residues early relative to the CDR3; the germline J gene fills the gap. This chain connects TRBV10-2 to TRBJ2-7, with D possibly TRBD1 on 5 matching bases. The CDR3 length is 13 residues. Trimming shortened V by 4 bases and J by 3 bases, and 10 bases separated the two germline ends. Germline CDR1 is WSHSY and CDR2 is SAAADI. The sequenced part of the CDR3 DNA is TGCGCCAGCAGTGCGGGCAGGGTCTACGAG. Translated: CASSAGRVYE. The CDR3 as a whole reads CASSAGRVYEQYF.

The sequenced CDR3 bases are TGTGCCAGCAGCCGACAGTCGAACACTGAA. Translation: CASSRQSNTE. The full CDR3 reads CASSRQSNTEAFF. The chain is built from TRBV7-3 and TRBJ1-1; D might be TRBD1 (5 bases). The read stops 3 residues short of the end of the CDR3; the missing end is completed from the germline J gene. CDR1 SGHTA and CDR2 FQGTGA come from the germline V gene. V lost 5 bases and J lost 1, with 8 bases in between. This CDR3 region has 13 residues.

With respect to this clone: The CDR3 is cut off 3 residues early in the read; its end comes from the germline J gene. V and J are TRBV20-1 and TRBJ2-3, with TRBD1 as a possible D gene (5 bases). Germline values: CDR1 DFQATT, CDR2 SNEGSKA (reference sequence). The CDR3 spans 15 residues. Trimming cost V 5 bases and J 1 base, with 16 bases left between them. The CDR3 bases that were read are TGCAGTGCTCCGGACATCTTTCGTGGCACAGATACG. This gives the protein CSAPDIFRGTDT. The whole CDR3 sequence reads CSAPDIFRGTDTQYF.

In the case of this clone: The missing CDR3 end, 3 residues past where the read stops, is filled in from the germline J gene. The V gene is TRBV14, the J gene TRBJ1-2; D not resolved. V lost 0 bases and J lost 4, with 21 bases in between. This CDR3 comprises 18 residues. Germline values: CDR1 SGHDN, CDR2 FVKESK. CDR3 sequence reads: CASSQDKAAEELSYGYTF. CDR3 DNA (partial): TGTGCCAGCAGCCAAGACAAAGCAGCGGAAGAGCTAAGCTATGGC.

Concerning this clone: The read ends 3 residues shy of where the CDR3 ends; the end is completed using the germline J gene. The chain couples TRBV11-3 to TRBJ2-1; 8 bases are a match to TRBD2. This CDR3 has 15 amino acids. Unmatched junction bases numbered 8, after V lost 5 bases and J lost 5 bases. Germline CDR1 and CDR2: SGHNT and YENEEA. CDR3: CASSLERGPHNEQFF. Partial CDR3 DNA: TGTGCCAGCAGCCTGGAGCGGGGGCCGCACAATGAG.

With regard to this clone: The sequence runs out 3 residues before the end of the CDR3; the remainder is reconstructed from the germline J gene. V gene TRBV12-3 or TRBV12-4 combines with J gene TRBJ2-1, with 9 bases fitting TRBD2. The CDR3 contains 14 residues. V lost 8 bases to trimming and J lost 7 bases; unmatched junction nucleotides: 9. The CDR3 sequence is CASLWREGGNEQFF. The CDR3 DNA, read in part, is TGTGCCAGCCTGTGGCGGGAGGGGGGGAATGAG.

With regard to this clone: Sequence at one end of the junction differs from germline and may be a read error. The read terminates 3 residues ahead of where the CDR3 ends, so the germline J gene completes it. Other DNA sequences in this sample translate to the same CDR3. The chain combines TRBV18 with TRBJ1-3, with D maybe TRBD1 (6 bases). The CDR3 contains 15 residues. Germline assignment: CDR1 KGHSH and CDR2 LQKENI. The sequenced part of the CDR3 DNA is TGTGCCAGCTCACCTACACAGGGATCTGGAAACACA. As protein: CASSPTQGSGNT. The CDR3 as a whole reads CASSPTQGSGNTIYF.

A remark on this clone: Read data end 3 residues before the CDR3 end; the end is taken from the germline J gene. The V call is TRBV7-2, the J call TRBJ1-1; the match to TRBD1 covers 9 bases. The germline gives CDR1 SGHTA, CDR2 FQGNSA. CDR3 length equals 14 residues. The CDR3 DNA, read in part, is TGTGCCAGCAGCTTAGTGACAGGGGGAGAGACA. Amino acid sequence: CASSLVTGGET. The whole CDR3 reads CASSLVTGGETAFF.

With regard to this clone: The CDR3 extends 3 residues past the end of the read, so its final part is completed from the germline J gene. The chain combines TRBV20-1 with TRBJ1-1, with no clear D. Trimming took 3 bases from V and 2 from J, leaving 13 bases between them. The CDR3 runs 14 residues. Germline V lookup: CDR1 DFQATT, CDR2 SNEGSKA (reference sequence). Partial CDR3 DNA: TGCAGTGCTAGTTCTTCGAACTTAAACACTGAA. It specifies CSASSSNLNTE. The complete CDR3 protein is CSASSSNLNTEAFF.

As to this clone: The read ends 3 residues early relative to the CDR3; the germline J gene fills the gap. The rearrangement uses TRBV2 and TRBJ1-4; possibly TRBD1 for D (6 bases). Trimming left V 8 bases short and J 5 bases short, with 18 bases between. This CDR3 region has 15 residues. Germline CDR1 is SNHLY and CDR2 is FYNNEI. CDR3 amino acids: CASLRQGSANEKLFF. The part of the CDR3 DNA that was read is TGTGCCAGCCTCAGGCAGGGGTCCGCGAATGAAAAA. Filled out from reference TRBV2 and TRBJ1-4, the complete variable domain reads EPEVTQTPSHQVTQMGQEVILRCVPISNHLYFYWYRQILGQKVEFLVSFYNNEISEKSEIFDDQFSVERPDGSNFTLKIRSTKLEDSAMYFCASLRQGSANEKLFFGSGTQLSVL.

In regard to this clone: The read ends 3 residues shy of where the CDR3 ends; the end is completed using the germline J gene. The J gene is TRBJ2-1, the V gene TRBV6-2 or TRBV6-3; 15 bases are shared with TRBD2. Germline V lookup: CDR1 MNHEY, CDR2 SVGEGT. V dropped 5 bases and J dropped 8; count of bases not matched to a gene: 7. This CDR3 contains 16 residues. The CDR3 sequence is CASSPGLAGGWYEQFF. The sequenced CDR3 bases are TGTGCCAGCAGTCCCGGACTAGCGGGAGGGTGGTATGAG.

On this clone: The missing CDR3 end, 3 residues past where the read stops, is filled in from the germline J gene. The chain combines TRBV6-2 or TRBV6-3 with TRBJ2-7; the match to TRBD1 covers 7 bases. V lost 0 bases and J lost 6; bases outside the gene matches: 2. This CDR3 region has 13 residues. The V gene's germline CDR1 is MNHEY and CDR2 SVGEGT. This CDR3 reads CASSYSTGSEQYF. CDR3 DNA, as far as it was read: TGTGCCAGCAGTTACTCGACAGGGAGCGAG.